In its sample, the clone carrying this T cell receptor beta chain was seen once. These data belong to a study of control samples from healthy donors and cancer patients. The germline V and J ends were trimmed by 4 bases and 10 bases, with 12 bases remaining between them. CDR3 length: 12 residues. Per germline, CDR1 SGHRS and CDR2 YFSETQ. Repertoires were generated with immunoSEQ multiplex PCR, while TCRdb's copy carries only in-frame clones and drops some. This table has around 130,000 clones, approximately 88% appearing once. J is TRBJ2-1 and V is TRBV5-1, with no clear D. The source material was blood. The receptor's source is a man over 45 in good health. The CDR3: CASSNQAAEQFF. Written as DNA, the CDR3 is TGCGCCAGCAGCAATCAGGCTGCCGAGCAGTTCTTC.